The 17 T cell receptor beta chains in this list originate from one sample, sequenced in a study of blood T cell repertoires in COVID-19. The table came from immunoSEQ multiplex PCR; TCRdb's copy has only in-frame clones and leaves some out. The data hold around 250,000 clones, with about 90% observed a single time. Sequencing used peripheral blood. The origin of the receptors is a man in his 60s with acute or convalescent COVID-19.

This sequence joins TRBV2 and TRBJ2-2, with 8 bases matching TRBD2. Trimming cost V 7 bases and J 7 bases; bases outside gene matches: 14. Per germline, CDR1 SNHLY and CDR2 FYNNEI. CDR3 length: 16 amino acids. The CDR3 is CASNPKRSGNGGELFF. CDR3 nucleotides: TGTGCCAGCAACCCTAAACGTAGCGGGAATGGCGGGGAGCTGTTTTTT.

This chain connects TRBV9 to TRBJ2-3; weak D call: TRBD2 (6 bases). V was pared by 1 base and J by 2 bases, with 17 bases between. Germline CDR1 is SGDLS and CDR2 is YYNGEE. The length of the CDR3 is 17 residues. CDR3 residues: CASSVPQGGGLTDTQYF. CDR3 DNA sequence: TGTGCCAGCAGCGTACCCCAGGGAGGCGGGCTCACAGATACGCAGTATTTT. Variable domain in full (rest from reference TRBV9 and TRBJ2-3): DSGVTQTPKHLITATGQRVTLRCSPRSGDLSVYWYQQSLDQGLQFLIQYYNGEERAKGNILERFSAQQFPDLHSELNLSSLELGDSALYFCASSVPQGGGLTDTQYFGPGTRLTVL.

The CDR3 DNA is TGTGCCAGCAGCTTCGACAGCTCCGCAACTAATGAAAAACTGTTTTTT. Amino acid sequence: CASSFDSSATNEKLFF. The chain employs TRBV7-2 and TRBJ1-4; perhaps TRBD1 as D (5 bases). The CDR3 has 16 residues. V shed 3 bases and J shed 0 bases, with 11 bases lying between them. Looked up from germline, CDR1 is SGHTA and CDR2 is FQGNSA. Filled out from reference TRBV7-2 and TRBJ1-4, the complete variable domain reads GAGVSQSPSNKVTEKGKDVELRCDPISGHTALYWYRQSLGQGLEFLIYFQGNSAPDKSGLPSDRFSAERTGGSVSTLTIQRTQQEDSAVYLCASSFDSSATNEKLFFGSGTQLSVL.

The chain links TRBV9 to TRBJ2-2; D remains unclear. The CDR3 runs to 16 residues. V was cut by 5 bases and J by 0 bases, with 14 bases left in between. Germline-derived CDR1 and CDR2 are SGDLS and YYNGEE. The CDR3: CASSRSLRPNTGELFF. CDR3 nucleotides: TGTGCCAGCAGTCGTAGTCTACGCCCGAACACCGGGGAGCTGTTTTTT.

The rearrangement joins TRBV14 to TRBJ2-4; TRBD1 aligns across 8 bases. Germline V lookup: CDR1 SGHDN, CDR2 FVKESK. After removal of 4 bases from V and 9 bases from J, the junction contained 8 bases not matched to a gene. This CDR3 region has 14 residues. The CDR3 region has the DNA TGTGCCAGCAGCCGTCGGACAGGGAACAGCATTCAGTACTTC. The encoded protein is CASSRRTGNSIQYF.

The chain uses TRBV28 and TRBJ1-1; a weak D match, TRBD1 (6 bases). Looked up from germline, CDR1 is MDHEN and CDR2 is SYDVKM. This CDR3 comprises 14 residues. V dropped 7 bases and J dropped 4 bases, with 16 bases sitting between them. CDR3 coding DNA: TGTGCCAGCAAAACAGGGAATGGGGTCACTGAAGCTTTCTTT. Protein sequence: CASKTGNGVTEAFF.

Written as DNA, the CDR3 is TGTGCCAGCAGTTCTAGCGTCTACGAGCAGTACTTC. It codes for CASSSSVYEQYF. The chain carries TRBV12-3 or TRBV12-4 and TRBJ2-7; a weak D match, TRBD2 (6 bases). V lost 4 bases to trimming and J lost 3 bases, with 7 bases between them. CDR3 size: 12 residues.

The V and J genes are TRBV7-9 and TRBJ1-5; 7 bases align to TRBD1. The ends lost 1 base at V and 3 bases at J; junction bases unmatched: 9. The CDR3 contains 17 residues. The germline CDR1 and CDR2 sequences are SEHNR and FQNEAQ (reference sequence). CDR3 loop: CASSLDATGLLNQPQHF. The CDR3 coding sequence is TGTGCCAGCAGCTTAGACGCGACAGGGCTTCTCAATCAGCCCCAGCATTTT.

The chain carries TRBV2 and TRBJ2-2; a possible D gene is TRBD1 (5 bases). Looked up from germline, CDR1 is SNHLY and CDR2 is FYNNEI. The germline V and J ends were trimmed by 2 bases and 1 base, with 8 bases remaining between them. This CDR3 region has 15 residues. CDR3 sequence reads: CASSENRLNTGELFF. In DNA, the CDR3 is TGTGCCAGCAGTGAAAACAGGTTGAACACCGGGGAGCTGTTTTTT.

J is TRBJ1-2 and V is TRBV5-5; 9 bases line up with TRBD1. J lost 8 bases, V lost 3 bases, and 5 bases had no gene match. The germline gives CDR1 SGHKS, CDR2 YYEKEE (reference sequence). This CDR3 spans 13 amino acids. The CDR3 sequence: CASSYTGGSGYTF. The CDR3 DNA is TGTGCCAGCAGCTATACAGGGGGCTCCGGCTACACCTTC.

This clone has just a few counts. V gene TRBV2 combines with J gene TRBJ1-6; TRBD1 aligns across 7 bases. Trimming at V came to 7 bases and at J to 5 bases, leaving 8 bases not matched to a gene. This CDR3 has 15 residues. CDR1 is SNHLY and CDR2 is FYNNEI in the germline V gene. The CDR3 DNA reads as TGTGCCAGCACCAGACAGGGAGTAGATAATTCACCCCTCCACTTT. This translates into CASTRQGVDNSPLHF.

The chain links TRBV29-1 to TRBJ2-3; TRBD1 is a possible D gene (5 bases). CDR3 length equals 14 residues. Germline V gene data show CDR1 as SQVTM and CDR2 as ANQGSEA. V dropped 7 bases and J dropped 0 bases, with 14 bases sitting between them. The CDR3 loop reads CSAGSGSSTDTQYF. DNA of the CDR3: TGCAGCGCCGGGTCAGGGTCAAGCACAGATACGCAGTATTTT.

The rearrangement joins TRBV4-3 to TRBJ2-3; possibly TRBD1 for D (7 bases). V shed 1 base and J shed 4 bases, with 12 bases lying between them. Germline-derived CDR1 and CDR2 are LGHNA and YSLEER. CDR3 length: 15 amino acids. Here the CDR3 reads CASSQVGGGADTQYF. The CDR3 coding sequence is TGCGCCAGCAGCCAAGTCGGAGGGGGCGCAGATACGCAGTATTTT.

The gene calls are TRBV9 and TRBJ1-4, with 8 positions matching TRBD1. The V gene end was trimmed by 4 bases and the J gene end by 5 bases; junction bases not matched to a gene: 7. This CDR3 is 15 amino acids long. Germline lookup yields CDR1 SGDLS and CDR2 YYNGEE. The CDR3 bases are TGTGCCAGCAGCCCGGGGACAGGAGACAATGAAAAACTGTTTTTT. Protein product: CASSPGTGDNEKLFF. Drawing the rest from reference TRBV9 and TRBJ1-4, the complete variable domain is DSGVTQTPKHLITATGQRVTLRCSPRSGDLSVYWYQQSLDQGLQFLIQYYNGEERAKGNILERFSAQQFPDLHSELNLSSLELGDSALYFCASSPGTGDNEKLFFGSGTQLSVL.

The chain uses TRBV6-6 and TRBJ2-7; D is possibly TRBD1 (6 bases). The CDR3 contains 16 residues. V shed 1 base and J shed 0 bases, with 13 bases lying between them. The germline V gene encodes CDR1 MNHNY and CDR2 SVGAGI (reference sequence). The CDR3 DNA follows: TGTGCCAGCAGTTACTTCGGACAGCGAAGCTCCTACGAGCAGTACTTC. It specifies CASSYFGQRSSYEQYF.

The chain couples TRBV5-1 to TRBJ1-2, with 12 bases identical to TRBD1. This CDR3 has 15 residues. Germline assignment: CDR1 SGHRS and CDR2 YFSETQ. V dropped 4 bases and J dropped 6; count of bases not matched to a gene: 7. The CDR3 loop is CASSRGQGAWDGYTF. CDR3 bases: TGCGCCAGCAGCCGGGGACAGGGGGCTTGGGATGGCTACACCTTC.

The chain combines TRBV24-1 with TRBJ2-3, with 7 positions matching TRBD1. CDR1 and CDR2 (germline): KGHDR, SFDVKD. The CDR3 is 17 residues long. V lost 4 bases and J lost 0; bases outside the gene matches: 9. The CDR3 spells CATSEGTAETSTDTQYF. In nucleotides, the CDR3 is TGTGCCACCAGTGAAGGGACAGCCGAAACTAGCACAGATACGCAGTATTTT.